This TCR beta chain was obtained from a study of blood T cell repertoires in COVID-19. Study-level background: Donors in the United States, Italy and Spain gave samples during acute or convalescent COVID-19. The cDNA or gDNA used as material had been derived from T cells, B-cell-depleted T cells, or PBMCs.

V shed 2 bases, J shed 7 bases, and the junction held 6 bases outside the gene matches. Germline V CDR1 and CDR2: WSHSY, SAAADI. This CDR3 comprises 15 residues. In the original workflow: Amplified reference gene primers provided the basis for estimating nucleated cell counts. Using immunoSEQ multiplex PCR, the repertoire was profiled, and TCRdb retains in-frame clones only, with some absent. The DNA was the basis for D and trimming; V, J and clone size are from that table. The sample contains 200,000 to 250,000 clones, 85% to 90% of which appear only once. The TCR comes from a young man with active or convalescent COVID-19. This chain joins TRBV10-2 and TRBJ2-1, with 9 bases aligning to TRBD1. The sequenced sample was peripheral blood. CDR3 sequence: CASSEGQGIRNEQFF. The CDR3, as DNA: TGCGCCAGCAGTGAGGGACAGGGGATTAGAAATGAGCAGTTCTTC.